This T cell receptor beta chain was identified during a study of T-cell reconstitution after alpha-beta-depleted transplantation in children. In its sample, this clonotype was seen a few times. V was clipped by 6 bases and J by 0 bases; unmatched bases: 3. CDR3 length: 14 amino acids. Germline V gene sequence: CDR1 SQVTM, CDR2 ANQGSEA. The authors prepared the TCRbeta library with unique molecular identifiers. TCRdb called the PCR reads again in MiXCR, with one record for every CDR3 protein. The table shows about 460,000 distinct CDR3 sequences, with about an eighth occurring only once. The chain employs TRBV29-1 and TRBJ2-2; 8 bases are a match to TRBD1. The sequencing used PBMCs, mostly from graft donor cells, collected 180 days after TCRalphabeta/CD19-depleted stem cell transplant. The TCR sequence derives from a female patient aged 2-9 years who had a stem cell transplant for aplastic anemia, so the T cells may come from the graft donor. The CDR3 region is CSVGGQANTGELFF. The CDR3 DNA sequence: TGCAGCGTGGGGGGACAGGCGAACACCGGGGAGCTGTTTTTT.